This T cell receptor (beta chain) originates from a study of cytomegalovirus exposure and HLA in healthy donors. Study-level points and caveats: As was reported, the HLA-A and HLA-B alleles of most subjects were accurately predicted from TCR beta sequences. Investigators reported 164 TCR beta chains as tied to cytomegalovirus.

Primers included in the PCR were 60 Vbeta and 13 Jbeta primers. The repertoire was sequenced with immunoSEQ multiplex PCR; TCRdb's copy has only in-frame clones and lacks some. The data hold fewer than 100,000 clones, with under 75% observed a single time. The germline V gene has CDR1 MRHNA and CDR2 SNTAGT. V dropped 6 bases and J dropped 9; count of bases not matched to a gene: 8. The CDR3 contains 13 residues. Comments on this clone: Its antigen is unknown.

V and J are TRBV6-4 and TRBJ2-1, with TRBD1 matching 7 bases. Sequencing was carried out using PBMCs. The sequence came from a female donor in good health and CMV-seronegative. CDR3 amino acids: CASSSQGFGEQFF. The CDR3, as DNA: TGTGCCAGCAGCTCACAGGGGTTTGGTGAGCAGTTCTTC.